This T cell receptor beta chain was observed in a study of blood T cells in healthy people across ages. Regarding the study as a whole: A strong correlation was seen between TCR beta diversity and naive T cell percentage.

This clonotype has more than one count but fewer than ten. Its target is not known. Donation came from healthy Caucasian individuals in Russia who were aged about 6 to 100. From germline, CDR1 is SGHRS and CDR2 YFSETQ. The CDR3 runs to 14 residues. Trimming at V came to 1 base and at J to 4 bases, leaving 4 bases not matched to a gene. Through a sample-barcoded 5' primer and a J-beta primer mix, a second PCR was run for 7 to 11 cycles. All cDNA molecules were each tagged by a template-switch adaptor with 12 random nucleotides. Each of the samples gave a minimum of 2.5 million paired-end reads that contained CDR3. Each CDR3 protein is one row after TCRdb ran MiXCR on the 5' RACE reads. Among about 1.6 million distinct CDR3 sequences listed, about 31% were seen once.

The sequenced material came from blood. The TCR sequence derives from a young woman in good health. The chain joins TRBV5-1 to TRBJ1-2; 7 bases align to TRBD1. CDR3: CASSLKGGSYGYTF. DNA for the CDR3: TGCGCCAGCAGCTTGAAAGGGGGCAGCTATGGCTACACCTTC.